This T cell receptor beta chain came from a study of tumor-infiltrating lymphocytes in primary liver carcinoma. cDNA specific to TCR beta was made from 450 to 500 ng of total RNA, with a constant-region primer employed for priming. Each TCR beta library was derived from three nested multiplex PCR rounds that employed slightly modified ARM-PCR. The study ran its first two PCR rounds for roughly 11 cycles each, using TRBV1-TRBV30 forward primers and a C-beta reverse primer. TCRdb called the multiplex PCR reads again in MiXCR, with one record for every CDR3 protein. Altogether 80,000 to 100,000 distinct CDR3 sequences are present, about 73% being singletons, with the ten largest covering around 27%. This clonotype was seen only once. In this CDR3 the conserved last residue, phenylalanine or tryptophan, is missing, so a read error is likely. The limits of the CDR3 on the DNA are not certain, so only TCRdb's listed CDR3 is given.

Germline CDR1 and CDR2: GTSNPN and SVGIG (reference sequence). The CDR3 has 14 amino acids, counting both end residues. For each extraction, RNA and DNA were obtained together from about 20-30 mg of unsorted bulk tissue. The clonotype comes from a man between 35 and 55 years old with primary liver carcinoma and hepatitis B virus infection. Sequencing used tumor-adjacent normal liver tissue. The V call is TRBV30, the J call TRBJ2-2; the DNA was not compared with TRBD2, the D call given in the table. CDR3 amino acids: CACLGLSSAGEMFL.